This T cell receptor beta chain was sequenced for a study of low-dose radiotherapy and immunotherapy resistance in tumors. About the research overall: Patients were given intravenous nivolumab 240 mg every two weeks plus ipilimumab 1 mg/kg every six weeks.

Donors were administered nivolumab, ipilimumab, aspirin and low-dose cyclophosphamide, together with low-dose radiotherapy. Inclusion covered patients whose advanced solid tumors lacked tumor-infiltrating lymphocytes. Covering alpha and beta chains, TRAV- and TRBV-specific primers were used for the first-strand cDNA. Using a constant-region primer together with a V-primer adapter, TCRs were subjected to 20 PCR cycles of amplification. In vitro transcription served to amplify the isolated mRNA. Each CDR3 protein is one row after TCRdb ran MiXCR on the reads. This table has 7,500 to 9,000 distinct CDR3 sequences, approximately 69% appearing once. V was shortened by 0 bases and J by 0 bases, with 8 bases between the two germline ends. Per germline, CDR1 KGHDR and CDR2 SFDVKD. The length of the CDR3 is 16 residues.

The V gene is TRBV24-1, the J gene TRBJ2-1, with D tentatively TRBD1 or TRBD2 (5 bases each). The receptor was isolated from a human donor with advanced metastatic prostate, ovarian, gallbladder or colorectal cancer (not recorded which). This table probably holds off-target reads from a library built for another chain. The CDR3 coding sequence is TGTGCCACCAGTGATTTGTGGGGGAGCTCCTACAATGAGCAGTTCTTC. Its protein product is CATSDLWGSSYNEQFF.